This is a list of T cell receptor beta chains from one sample in a study of response to subunit inactivated influenza vaccine. TCRdb reanalysed the RT-PCR reads using MiXCR and keeps one entry per CDR3 protein. This table has about 190,000 distinct CDR3 sequences, approximately 14% appearing once. This sample comprised CD8+ T cells sorted from PBMCs, obtained around 5 days after vaccination. Receptor source: a man aged 50-59 years who received an inactivated influenza vaccine. Both conserved end residues are part of each CDR3. Each record gives: CDR3 length, J gene, clone size, D gene, V gene, CDR3 DNA, CDR3 protein. A D gene is named only where the DNA matches it firmly. Clone size is given for some rows only: seen once, a few or many times, or a class if the clone is expanded.

cdr3_length: 15; j_call: TRBJ1-5; clone_size: few; d_call: -; v_call: TRBV27; cdr3_nt: TGTGCCAGCAGTTCCCAGCCGGTTGGCAATCAGCCCCAGCATTTT; cdr3_aa: CASSSQPVGNQPQHF
cdr3_length: 13; j_call: TRBJ2-3; clone_size: -; d_call: -; v_call: TRBV27; cdr3_nt: TGTGCCAGCAGTTTGGTGATTACAGATACGCAGTATTTT; cdr3_aa: CASSLVITDTQYF
cdr3_length: 14; j_call: TRBJ1-1; clone_size: few; d_call: -; v_call: TRBV5-6; cdr3_nt: TGTGCCAGCAGCTTTCCTACAGGTAGCACTGAAGCTTTCTTT; cdr3_aa: CASSFPTGSTEAFF
cdr3_length: 16; j_call: TRBJ2-2; clone_size: -; d_call: -; v_call: TRBV6-1; cdr3_nt: TGTGCCAGCAGCCCTACTACCAGGGTTAACACCGGGGAGCTGTTTTTT; cdr3_aa: CASSPTTRVNTGELFF
cdr3_length: 15; j_call: TRBJ2-1; clone_size: -; d_call: TRBD2; v_call: TRBV7-9; cdr3_nt: TGTGCCAGCAGCGGGGGAAGCGGGGATTACAATGAGCAGTTCTTC; cdr3_aa: CASSGGSGDYNEQFF
cdr3_length: 16; j_call: TRBJ2-1; clone_size: few; d_call: -; v_call: TRBV9; cdr3_nt: TGTGCCAGCAGCGTAGCTGACGGGAGTTCGGACAATGAGCAGTTCTTC; cdr3_aa: CASSVADGSSDNEQFF
cdr3_length: 20; j_call: TRBJ2-1; clone_size: -; d_call: TRBD2; v_call: TRBV27; cdr3_nt: TGTGCCAGCAGTTTACTCCCCTTAGCTAGCGGGGGGAGCTCCTACAATGAGCAGTTCTTC; cdr3_aa: CASSLLPLASGGSSYNEQFF
cdr3_length: 19; j_call: TRBJ1-4; clone_size: -; d_call: -; v_call: TRBV10-3; cdr3_nt: TGTGCCATCAGTGAAGTTAATGCAGGGGACATGGACGGAGGTGAAAAACTGTTTTTT; cdr3_aa: CAISEVNAGDMDGGEKLFF
cdr3_length: 14; j_call: TRBJ1-6; clone_size: few; d_call: -; v_call: TRBV6-2/TRBV6-3; cdr3_nt: TGTGCCAGCAGTAGCAAGATGGGGAATTCACCCCTCCACTTT; cdr3_aa: CASSSKMGNSPLHF
cdr3_length: 15; j_call: TRBJ1-5; clone_size: few; d_call: -; v_call: TRBV20-1; cdr3_nt: TGCAGTGCTAGAGATCTGGGAGACCCGGATCAGCCCCAGCATTTT; cdr3_aa: CSARDLGDPDQPQHF
cdr3_length: 13; j_call: TRBJ2-7; clone_size: few; d_call: -; v_call: TRBV29-1; cdr3_nt: TGCAGCGTTGAAGAGGCCAGTTCCTACGAGCAGTACTTC; cdr3_aa: CSVEEASSYEQYF
cdr3_length: 14; j_call: TRBJ2-3; clone_size: -; d_call: -; v_call: TRBV24-1; cdr3_nt: TGTGCCACCAGTGATTTTGAGTCCACAGATACGCAGTATTTT; cdr3_aa: CATSDFESTDTQYF
cdr3_length: 16; j_call: TRBJ1-4; clone_size: few; d_call: -; v_call: TRBV20-1; cdr3_nt: TGCAGTGCTAGAGATGTACAGAGTACAACTAATGAAAAACTGTTTTTT; cdr3_aa: CSARDVQSTTNEKLFF
cdr3_length: 14; j_call: TRBJ2-7; clone_size: -; d_call: -; v_call: TRBV7-9; cdr3_nt: TGTGCCAGCAGCTTAGCAGGGGGAGGGTTGGAGCAGTACTTC; cdr3_aa: CASSLAGGGLEQYF
cdr3_length: 17; j_call: TRBJ2-2; clone_size: once; d_call: -; v_call: TRBV11-2; cdr3_nt: TGTGCCAGCAGCTTAGTTCTCGGGGAAAGAAGCACCGGGGAGCTGTTTTTT; cdr3_aa: CASSLVLGERSTGELFF
cdr3_length: 11; j_call: TRBJ2-1; clone_size: -; d_call: -; v_call: TRBV5-1; cdr3_nt: TGCGCCAGCAGCGATCAGCATGAGCAGTTCTTC; cdr3_aa: CASSDQHEQFF
cdr3_length: 14; j_call: TRBJ2-5; clone_size: few; d_call: -; v_call: TRBV28; cdr3_nt: TGTGCCAGCAGTTTTACGGCCCCATGGGAGACCCAGTACTTC; cdr3_aa: CASSFTAPWETQYF
cdr3_length: 14; j_call: TRBJ1-1; clone_size: few; d_call: TRBD1; v_call: TRBV4-1; cdr3_nt: TGCGCCAGCAAACCGACAGGGGAGAACACTGAAGCTTTCTTT; cdr3_aa: CASKPTGENTEAFF
cdr3_length: 9; j_call: TRBJ2-1; clone_size: -; d_call: -; v_call: TRBV20-1; cdr3_nt: TGCAGTGCTAGAGAGGGAATGTTCTTC; cdr3_aa: CSAREGMFF
cdr3_length: 14; j_call: TRBJ1-5; clone_size: many; d_call: -; v_call: TRBV15; cdr3_nt: TGTGCCACCAGCAACGCCAGGGTAAATCAGCCCCAGCATTTT; cdr3_aa: CATSNARVNQPQHF
cdr3_length: 17; j_call: TRBJ2-3; clone_size: -; d_call: -; v_call: TRBV20-1; cdr3_nt: TGCAGTGCTAGAGGTCGGATCGGACCTGGGGTCACAGATACGCAGTATTTT; cdr3_aa: CSARGRIGPGVTDTQYF
cdr3_length: 15; j_call: TRBJ2-7; clone_size: many; d_call: TRBD2; v_call: TRBV5-1; cdr3_nt: TGCGCCAGCAGCTTGCATAGCGGGGAGGGCTACGAGCAGTACTTC; cdr3_aa: CASSLHSGEGYEQYF
cdr3_length: 16; j_call: TRBJ2-5; clone_size: few; d_call: TRBD2; v_call: TRBV12-3/TRBV12-4; cdr3_nt: TGTGCCAGCAGCTCAATAGCGGGGGGGCCCCCAGAGGCCCAGTACTTC; cdr3_aa: CASSSIAGGPPEAQYF
cdr3_length: 12; j_call: TRBJ2-4; clone_size: -; d_call: -; v_call: TRBV29-1; cdr3_nt: TGCAGCGTGGAGCTAGCCAAAAACATTCAGTACTTC; cdr3_aa: CSVELAKNIQYF
cdr3_length: 15; j_call: TRBJ1-2; clone_size: -; d_call: -; v_call: TRBV2; cdr3_nt: TGTGCCAGCAGTTCAGACAGCCGATCTAACTATGGCTACACCTTC; cdr3_aa: CASSSDSRSNYGYTF
cdr3_length: 12; j_call: TRBJ2-4; clone_size: -; d_call: -; v_call: TRBV14; cdr3_nt: TGTGCCAGCAGCCAAGCAGGGGACATTCAGTACTTC; cdr3_aa: CASSQAGDIQYF
cdr3_length: 15; j_call: TRBJ2-3; clone_size: -; d_call: -; v_call: TRBV20-1; cdr3_nt: TGCAGTGCTAGCGAGACAGGATATAGCACAGATACGCAGTATTTT; cdr3_aa: CSASETGYSTDTQYF
cdr3_length: 18; j_call: TRBJ2-7; clone_size: -; d_call: -; v_call: TRBV7-8; cdr3_nt: TGTGCCAGCAGCGAAGCGTCTCAGGTCGAAGGGGGATACTACGAGCAGTACTTC; cdr3_aa: CASSEASQVEGGYYEQYF
cdr3_length: 17; j_call: TRBJ1-6; clone_size: -; d_call: -; v_call: TRBV10-3; cdr3_nt: TGTGCCATCAGTGAGTCAATGGCAGTCTCCTATAATTCACCCCTCCACTTT; cdr3_aa: CAISESMAVSYNSPLHF
cdr3_length: 13; j_call: TRBJ2-5; clone_size: -; d_call: -; v_call: TRBV11-2; cdr3_nt: TGTGCCAGCAGCCTTGGACCGGGCAGGACCCAGTACTTC; cdr3_aa: CASSLGPGRTQYF
cdr3_length: 16; j_call: TRBJ2-1; clone_size: few; d_call: -; v_call: TRBV24-1; cdr3_nt: TGTGCCACCAGTGATGTAGGCGGACTCCCGTACAATGAGCAGTTCTTC; cdr3_aa: CATSDVGGLPYNEQFF
cdr3_length: 15; j_call: TRBJ2-1; clone_size: many; d_call: TRBD2; v_call: TRBV19; cdr3_nt: TGTGCCAGTAGCCCTGATAGCGGGGGGGCGAATGAGCAGTTCTTC; cdr3_aa: CASSPDSGGANEQFF
cdr3_length: 17; j_call: TRBJ2-5; clone_size: few; d_call: TRBD2; v_call: TRBV5-1; cdr3_nt: TGCGCCAGCAGCCAAATGCCACAAGTATGGGGGGGGGAGACCCAGTACTTC; cdr3_aa: CASSQMPQVWGGETQYF
cdr3_length: 13; j_call: TRBJ2-7; clone_size: -; d_call: -; v_call: TRBV20-1; cdr3_nt: TGCAGTGCTCGGGACTTTCTCTCCTACGAGCAGTACTTC; cdr3_aa: CSARDFLSYEQYF
cdr3_length: 16; j_call: TRBJ2-2; clone_size: -; d_call: -; v_call: TRBV5-1; cdr3_nt: TGCGCCAGCAGCGAATTGGACAGTTTAGGCACCGGGGAGCTGTTTTTT; cdr3_aa: CASSELDSLGTGELFF
cdr3_length: 20; j_call: TRBJ2-1; clone_size: -; d_call: TRBD1; v_call: TRBV3-1; cdr3_nt: TGTGCCAGCAGCCATTTTTTTGACAGGGACAGACTAACTTGGGGGAATGAGCAGTTCTTC; cdr3_aa: CASSHFFDRDRLTWGNEQFF
cdr3_length: 15; j_call: TRBJ1-5; clone_size: few; d_call: -; v_call: TRBV6-5; cdr3_nt: TGTGCCAGCAGTTACGTGGTACAGCTCAATCAGCCCCAGCATTTT; cdr3_aa: CASSYVVQLNQPQHF
cdr3_length: 13; j_call: TRBJ2-7; clone_size: -; d_call: TRBD2; v_call: TRBV29-1; cdr3_nt: TGCAGCGTCGCTAGCGGGAGGGTCTACGAGCAGTACTTC; cdr3_aa: CSVASGRVYEQYF
cdr3_length: 14; j_call: TRBJ2-3; clone_size: many; d_call: -; v_call: TRBV24-1; cdr3_nt: TGTGCCACCAGTGATTTTGGCGAGACAGATACGCAGTATTTT; cdr3_aa: CATSDFGETDTQYF
cdr3_length: 15; j_call: TRBJ2-2; clone_size: -; d_call: -; v_call: TRBV7-8; cdr3_nt: TGTGCCAGCAGCTCCACGGGGTTTTGGTCCGGGGAGCTGTTTTTT; cdr3_aa: CASSSTGFWSGELFF
cdr3_length: 13; j_call: TRBJ2-5; clone_size: many; d_call: -; v_call: TRBV11-2; cdr3_nt: TGTGCCAGCAGCCCCCCTATCCCGGAGACCCAGTACTTC; cdr3_aa: CASSPPIPETQYF
cdr3_length: 16; j_call: TRBJ2-1; clone_size: few; d_call: -; v_call: TRBV7-8; cdr3_nt: TGTGCCAGCAGCTTAGGTTTTCACAGCTCCTACAATGAGCAGTTCTTC; cdr3_aa: CASSLGFHSSYNEQFF
cdr3_length: 14; j_call: TRBJ2-4; clone_size: few; d_call: TRBD1; v_call: TRBV2; cdr3_nt: TGTGCCAGCACCTGGACAGGGACCAAAAACATTCAGTACTTC; cdr3_aa: CASTWTGTKNIQYF
cdr3_length: 16; j_call: TRBJ2-7; clone_size: few; d_call: TRBD2; v_call: TRBV5-6; cdr3_nt: TGTGCCAGCAGCCAAACCGGGACTAGGGAAGACTACGAGCAGTACTTC; cdr3_aa: CASSQTGTREDYEQYF
cdr3_length: 16; j_call: TRBJ2-5; clone_size: many; d_call: TRBD1; v_call: TRBV20-1; cdr3_nt: TGCAGTGCTAGAGATCTTTCGGACAGGGGGCTGGAGACCCAGTACTTC; cdr3_aa: CSARDLSDRGLETQYF
cdr3_length: 16; j_call: TRBJ2-7; clone_size: few; d_call: TRBD1; v_call: TRBV2; cdr3_nt: TGTGCCAGCAGTAACGACCGGGACAGGGCCTCCTACGAGCAGTACTTC; cdr3_aa: CASSNDRDRASYEQYF
cdr3_length: 15; j_call: TRBJ2-7; clone_size: -; d_call: -; v_call: TRBV4-2; cdr3_nt: TGTGCCAGCAGCCAAGAAGAGGGCGGGTCCTACGAGCAGTACTTC; cdr3_aa: CASSQEEGGSYEQYF